These 22 T cell receptor beta chains came from one sample sequenced in a study of shared clonotypes between healthy human individuals. TCRdb's table, derived via immunoSEQ multiplex PCR, lists solely in-frame clones and lacks some. The sample holds around 2,000,000 clones; just under 95% are singletons and the top ten take 1% to 1.5%. Naive CD8 isolation took CD45RO-negative cells positively selected for CCR7 and excluded terminally differentiated effector memory CD45RA+ cells. Material: naive CD8+ T cells sorted from blood. The receptors shown here come from a young man in good health.

This chain uses TRBV28 with TRBJ2-5, with D unresolved. This CDR3 is 14 amino acids long. Per the germline V gene, CDR1 is MDHEN and CDR2 is SYDVKM. V lost 7 bases to trimming and J lost 4 bases, with 16 bases between them. CDR3 in DNA: TGTGCCAGCAAGTTGAGTAGCATCATAGAGACCCAGTACTTC. It yields the protein CASKLSSIIETQYF. Looking up the rest from reference TRBV28 and TRBJ2-5 gives the full variable domain: DVKVTQSSRYLVKRTGEKVFLECVQDMDHENMFWYRQDPGLGLRLIYFSYDVKMKEKGDIPEGYSVSREKKERFSLILESASTNQTSMYLCASKLSSIIETQYFGPGTRLLVL.

J is TRBJ2-1 and V is TRBV6-1, with D possibly matching TRBD2 (7 bases). Trimming removed 2 bases at V and 7 bases at J, with 18 bases between. The V gene's germline CDR1 is MNHNS and CDR2 SASEGT. The CDR3 is 16 amino acids. CDR3 coding DNA: TGTGCCAGCAGTGAATTTGTGGGGGGGCCTCGGAATGAGCAGTTCTTC. Its protein is CASSEFVGGPRNEQFF.

This chain links TRBV5-5 with TRBJ1-5; no definite D call. V lost 0 bases and J 5 bases, leaving 6 bases between the germline ends. The CDR3 consists of 13 residues. Germline V gene data show CDR1 as SGHKS and CDR2 as YYEKEE (reference sequence). CDR3: CASSLDLDQPQHF. In nucleotides, the CDR3 is TGTGCCAGCAGCTTGGATCTCGATCAGCCCCAGCATTTT.

This clone was seen a few times. V usage is TRBV5-4 and J usage is TRBJ2-7; D uncertain. Germline V CDR1 and CDR2: SGHNT, YYREEE (reference sequence). The CDR3 spans 11 residues. With 1 base removed from V and 6 bases from J, the gap between germline ends came to 5 bases. The CDR3 DNA follows: TGTGCCAGCAGCTTGAACGGCGAGCAGTACTTC. This gives the protein CASSLNGEQYF.

The CDR3, as DNA: TGTGCCAGCACTCATTCAGGGGACTACAATGAGCAGTTCTTC. This encodes CASTHSGDYNEQFF. V and J are TRBV6-1 and TRBJ2-1; perhaps TRBD1 as D (6 bases). The CDR3 covers 14 residues. V dropped 7 bases and J dropped 3 bases, with 13 bases sitting between them. Germline lookup yields CDR1 MNHNS and CDR2 SASEGT.

This sequence joins TRBV4-3 and TRBJ2-7; D tentatively fits TRBD1 or TRBD2 (6 bases each). CDR1 and CDR2 from the germline V gene are LGHNA and YSLEER. The CDR3 is made up of 16 amino acids. Trimming took 0 bases from V and 2 from J, leaving 14 bases between them. The CDR3 reads CASSQDLGGQTYEQYF. The CDR3 nucleotides read TGCGCCAGCAGCCAAGATTTGGGGGGCCAAACCTACGAGCAGTACTTC.

The J gene is TRBJ2-5, the V gene TRBV30; D is unresolved. The ends were cut back, 2 bases at V and 4 bases at J, with 8 bases in the middle. CDR1 is GTSNPN, CDR2 SVGIG, per germline (reference sequence). This CDR3 contains 12 residues. CDR3 sequence reads: CAWSQTLETQYF. Here the CDR3 DNA reads TGTGCCTGGAGTCAGACCCTAGAGACCCAGTACTTC.

V is TRBV6-6 and J is TRBJ2-7, with 7 bases identical to TRBD1. This CDR3 is 13 amino acids long. In germline, CDR1 is MNHNY, CDR2 SVGAGI (reference sequence). V was pared by 5 bases and J by 6 bases, with 7 bases of the junction left unmatched. CDR3 loop: CASSIGQAVEQYF. CDR3 nucleotides: TGTGCCAGCAGTATTGGACAGGCCGTCGAGCAGTACTTC.

In its sample, this clone was seen a few times. The J gene is TRBJ1-2, the V gene TRBV30; D remains ambiguous. V was pared by 6 bases and J by 7 bases, with 12 bases between. The CDR3 loop spans 11 amino acids. The V gene's germline CDR1 is GTSNPN and CDR2 SVGIG (reference sequence). The CDR3 sequence: CACIGFRGYTF. The CDR3 DNA reads as TGTGCCTGCATTGGGTTTCGTGGCTACACCTTC.

The chain couples TRBV18 to TRBJ2-7; TRBD1 or TRBD2 may be the D gene (5 bases each). Germline V gene data show CDR1 as KGHSH and CDR2 as LQKENI. Trimming removed 2 bases from V and 2 bases from J, with 16 bases in between. This CDR3 contains 16 residues. In DNA form, the CDR3 reads TGTGCCAGCTCACCAACCCGGGGCGGTGCAGCCTACGAGCAGTACTTC. This sequence encodes CASSPTRGGAAYEQYF. Full variable domain (rest looked up from reference TRBV18 and TRBJ2-7): NAGVMQNPRHLVRRRGQEARLRCSPMKGHSHVYWYRQLPEEGLKFMVYLQKENIIDESGMPKERFSAEFPKEGPSILRIQQVVRGDSAAYFCASSPTRGGAAYEQYFGPGTRLTVT.

This chain uses TRBV11-2 with TRBJ2-7; TRBD2 might be the D (6 bases). The germline gives CDR1 SGHAT, CDR2 FQNNGV. The CDR3 consists of 13 residues. Trimming took off 4 bases at V and 3 bases at J, with 10 bases between the two ends. The CDR3 DNA follows: TGTGCCAGCAGCTCACGGGACTTCTACGAGCAGTACTTC. It is translated as CASSSRDFYEQYF.

This clone has just one count. Other DNA variants within this sample encode the same CDR3. The J gene is TRBJ2-7, the V gene TRBV12-5; 7 bases are shared with TRBD2. Germline CDR1 LGHNT, CDR2 FRNRAP. This CDR3 has 13 residues. V lost 7 bases, J lost 1 base, and 4 bases stayed unmatched. The CDR3 coding sequence is TGTGCTAGTGCCCCGGGACTATCCTACGAGCAGTACTTC. This translates into CASAPGLSYEQYF.

This chain connects TRBV7-2 to TRBJ2-3; D gene unclear. The CDR3 has 13 residues. V was clipped by 5 bases and J by 4 bases, with 10 bases between them. Per germline, CDR1 SGHTA and CDR2 FQGNSA. Here the CDR3 reads CASSLPISDTQYF. The CDR3 DNA is TGTGCCAGCAGCCTACCAATCTCAGATACGCAGTATTTT.

The V call is TRBV7-3, the J call TRBJ2-5; D not resolved. The germline CDR1 and CDR2 sequences are SGHTA and FQGTGA. The V and J ends lost 0 bases and 1 base respectively, with 12 bases between them. The CDR3 sequence is 16 residues long. CDR3 DNA: TGTGCCAGCAGCTTAACAGGGATCCTAATCCAAGAGACCCAGTACTTC. This encodes CASSLTGILIQETQYF.

V usage is TRBV27 and J usage is TRBJ2-4; D possibly uses TRBD1 or TRBD2 (5 bases each). Trimming shortened V by 2 bases and J by 0 bases, and 11 bases separated the two germline ends. This CDR3 is 16 amino acids long. Germline-derived CDR1 and CDR2 are MNHEY and SMNVEV (reference sequence). This CDR3 reads CASSLGTPLAKNIQYF. DNA of the CDR3: TGTGCCAGCAGTTTAGGGACCCCCTTAGCCAAAAACATTCAGTACTTC.

To note about this clone: The identical CDR3 is also encoded by other nucleotide sequences in the sample. The chain has TRBV5-4 and TRBJ2-7; TRBD2 is a possible D gene (5 bases). The V and J ends lost 0 bases and 0 bases respectively, with 7 bases between them. Germline-derived CDR1 and CDR2 are SGHNT and YYREEE (reference sequence). This CDR3 comprises 14 residues. The CDR3 spells CASSLVGSSYEQYF. Here the CDR3 DNA reads TGTGCCAGCAGCTTGGTGGGGAGCTCCTACGAGCAGTACTTC.

The CDR3 reads CASSDSSRGSEAFF. In nucleotides, the CDR3 is TGTGCCAGCAGTGATAGTAGTCGTGGGAGTGAAGCTTTCTTT. V usage is TRBV2 and J usage is TRBJ1-1, with D hard to call. The V end was cut by 3 bases, the J end by 7 bases, with 15 bases between. The germline CDR1 and CDR2 sequences are SNHLY and FYNNEI. The CDR3 consists of 14 residues.

As to this clone: Other DNA sequences in the same sample also yield this CDR3. The chain recombines TRBV5-4 with TRBJ1-1, with a possible D match to TRBD1 (5 bases). The CDR3 totals 14 residues. Germline V CDR1 and CDR2: SGHNT, YYREEE (reference sequence). V lost 3 bases and J 0 bases, leaving 9 bases between the germline ends. The CDR3 DNA sequence: TGTGCCAGCAGCTCGGGACCGCTGAACACTGAAGCTTTCTTT. Its translation is CASSSGPLNTEAFF.

This chain links TRBV28 with TRBJ2-4; the match to TRBD2 covers 7 bases. Per the germline V gene, CDR1 is MDHEN and CDR2 is SYDVKM. V shed 4 bases, J shed 4 bases, and the junction held 10 bases outside the gene matches. The CDR3 length is 16 residues. CDR3: CASSSEGGLGKNIQYF. The CDR3 DNA follows: TGTGCCAGCAGTTCGGAGGGAGGGTTAGGGAAAAACATTCAGTACTTC.

This chain uses TRBV6-5 with TRBJ1-2; TRBD1 matches 11 bases. Per the germline V gene, CDR1 is MNHEY and CDR2 is SVGAGI. The CDR3 is 15 residues long. J lost 7 bases, V lost 4 bases, and 8 bases had no gene match. CDR3 DNA sequence: TGTGCCAGCAGTTCCGGGACAGGGGGAACAGGTGGCTACACCTTC. This gives the protein CASSSGTGGTGGYTF.

The CDR3 DNA reads TGTGCCAGCAGCGAGTCGGGCGGGGCCCTGCGAGAGCAGTACTTC. It encodes CASSESGGALREQYF. The rearrangement joins TRBV7-3 to TRBJ2-7; TRBD2 is a possible D gene (6 bases). The V end was cut by 5 bases, the J end by 7 bases, with 21 bases between. There are 15 residues in the CDR3. The germline CDR1 and CDR2 sequences are SGHTA and FQGTGA.

The chain has TRBV13 and TRBJ2-1; 9 positions match TRBD2. Per the germline V gene, CDR1 is PRHDT and CDR2 is FYEKMQ (reference sequence). CDR3 size: 15 residues. Unmatched junction bases numbered 3, after V lost 3 bases and J lost 3 bases. CDR3 DNA: TGTGCCAGCAGCTTCGCTAGCGGGAACTACAATGAGCAGTTCTTC. It encodes CASSFASGNYNEQFF.